The 32 T cell receptor beta chains below were found in one sample sequenced in a study of vaccination effects on CD4 cells after COVID-19. In the ViraFEST assay, antigen-specific CD4+ clonotypes were identified by expansion after peptide-pool stimulation. Isolating CD4+ T cells followed less than 11 days of culture. The vaccine given was either BNT162b2 or mRNA-1273, in two doses. Using immunoSEQ multiplex PCR, the repertoire was profiled, and TCRdb retains in-frame clones only, with some absent. This sample has about 48,000 clones, with about 76% found just once. No antigen has been identified for these receptors. The specimen comprised CD4+ T cells from PBMCs cultured with HCoV-OC43 spike peptides, sampled after COVID-19 vaccination. Specified subset: HCoV-OC43 spike overlapping peptide pool stimulation. These receptors were obtained from a human donor who received a COVID-19 vaccine.

This clone was observed a handful of times. This chain links TRBV12-5 with TRBJ1-2; D possibly corresponds to TRBD1 (6 bases). Germline V gene data show CDR1 as LGHNT and CDR2 as FRNRAP. V was clipped by 6 bases and J by 4 bases, with 21 bases between them. The CDR3 runs 16 residues. CDR3 in amino acids: CASGPAGGPTGYGYTF. The CDR3, as DNA: TGTGCTAGTGGGCCCGCGGGGGGCCCAACAGGCTATGGCTACACCTTC. The entire variable domain, with the rest obtained from reference TRBV12-5 and TRBJ1-2, is as follows: DARVTQTPRHKVTEMGQEVTMRCQPILGHNTVFWYRQTMMQGLELLAYFRNRAPLDDSGMPKDRFSAEMPDATLATLKIQPSEPRDSAVYFCASGPAGGPTGYGYTFGSGTRLTVV.

The rearrangement uses TRBV29-1 and TRBJ1-1; D gene unclear. The V gene's germline CDR1 is SQVTM and CDR2 ANQGSEA. The CDR3 runs to 11 residues. The CDR3 reads CRVLVNTEAFF. CDR3 in DNA: TGCAGGGTCCTGGTGAACACTGAAGCTTTCTTT.

This clone was recorded a few times. CDR3 protein: CASSLELGGGDNEQFF. CDR3 bases: TGTGCCAGCAGCTTAGAGTTGGGCGGGGGGGACAATGAGCAGTTCTTC. The rearrangement uses TRBV11-3 and TRBJ2-1; 9 nucleotides align to TRBD2. Trimming removed 0 bases from V and 5 bases from J; junction bases left unmatched: 5. Germline-derived CDR1 and CDR2 are SGHNT and YENEEA. This CDR3 comprises 16 residues.

V and J are TRBV4-2 and TRBJ1-2; 8 nucleotides agree with TRBD1. Losses at the gene ends were 0 bases for V and 3 bases for J; bases not matched to a gene: 6. Germline V gives CDR1 LGHNA, CDR2 YNFKEQ. This CDR3 region has 16 residues. The CDR3 sequence is CASSQEDRVPYYGYTF. The CDR3 DNA follows: TGTGCCAGCAGCCAAGAGGACAGGGTGCCTTACTATGGCTACACCTTC.

The genes are TRBV11-2 and TRBJ1-5; D is ambiguous. The CDR3 is made up of 13 amino acids. The V end lost 1 base, the J end lost 3 bases, and 4 bases lay between the germline ends. Per the germline V gene, CDR1 is SGHAT and CDR2 is FQNNGV. The CDR3 here is CASSLGLNQPQHF. In DNA form, the CDR3 reads TGTGCCAGCAGCTTAGGGCTCAATCAGCCCCAGCATTTT.

This clone was recorded a few times. The rearrangement links TRBV10-3 to TRBJ1-5, with D tentatively TRBD1 (6 bases). The CDR3 contains 13 residues. From germline, CDR1 is ENHRY and CDR2 SYGVKD. V was trimmed by 6 bases and J by 7 bases, leaving 13 bases between them. The CDR3 DNA follows: TGTGCCATCAGGGACAGTACGGGGCAGCCCCAGCATTTT. It specifies CAIRDSTGQPQHF.

This clone was observed a few times. The chain has TRBV3-1 (or the pseudogene TRBV3-2) and TRBJ1-3, with unresolved D. Germline V gene sequence: CDR1 LGHDT, CDR2 YNNKEL (reference sequence). Trimming cost V 3 bases and J 2 bases, with 5 bases left between them. The CDR3 totals 13 residues. CDR3 residues: CASSQGPGNTIYF. The CDR3 DNA follows: TGTGCCAGCAGCCAGGGCCCTGGAAACACCATATATTTT.

V and J are TRBV13 and TRBJ2-5; TRBD1 agrees at 12 bases. The CDR3 loop spans 16 amino acids. The trim removed 4 bases at V and 4 bases at J, leaving 7 bases unmatched. Germline V gene lookup returns CDR1 PRHDT and CDR2 FYEKMQ (reference sequence). CDR3 bases: TGTGCCAGCAGCTCCCGGGACAGGGGGCCGGGAGAGACCCAGTACTTC. This sequence encodes CASSSRDRGPGETQYF.

The gene calls are TRBV2 and TRBJ1-2; D gene ambiguous. The germline V gene has CDR1 SNHLY and CDR2 FYNNEI. The CDR3 extends over 14 amino acids. Between the trimmed V and J ends, which lost 7 bases and 3 bases, there was a span of 15 bases. The CDR3 loop is CASTPEGSYYGYTF. DNA of the CDR3: TGTGCCAGCACCCCCGAAGGAAGCTACTATGGCTACACCTTC.

The V gene is TRBV6-5, the J gene TRBJ1-4; no clear D. Trimming took off 2 bases at V and 5 bases at J, with 6 bases between the two ends. Per the germline V gene, CDR1 is MNHEY and CDR2 is SVGAGI. This CDR3 spans 13 amino acids. The CDR3 DNA reads as TGTGCCAGCAGTTACACCAGGAATGAAAAACTGTTTTTT. Translating it yields CASSYTRNEKLFF.

V and J are TRBV6-4 and TRBJ1-1; D possibly corresponds to TRBD1 (5 bases). This CDR3 is built from 15 residues. V lost 4 bases, J lost 1 base, and 13 bases lay in between. Germline assignment: CDR1 MRHNA and CDR2 SNTAGT. In DNA form, the CDR3 reads TGTGCCAGCAGTGGCCCCGGGACCCCGAACACTGAAGCTTTCTTT. Translating it yields CASSGPGTPNTEAFF.

The CDR3 reads CASSEWAHTMYF. The CDR3 DNA sequence: TGTGCCAGCAGTGAATGGGCACATACTATGTACTTC. This chain joins TRBV6-1 and TRBJ2-7; D unclear. Germline loops: CDR1 MNHNS, CDR2 SASEGT. The CDR3 totals 12 residues. The V and J ends lost 2 bases and 12 bases respectively, with 14 bases between them.

CDR3 region: CASSSDPGYEQYF. The DNA of the CDR3 is TGCGCCAGCAGCTCCGACCCGGGCTACGAGCAGTACTTC. V usage is TRBV5-1 and J usage is TRBJ2-7; D is ambiguous. The CDR3 length is 13 residues. V gave up 3 bases and J gave up 3 bases, with 10 bases separating them. Germline loops: CDR1 SGHRS, CDR2 YFSETQ.

The sample holds a few counts of this clone. This rearrangement joins TRBV5-1 to TRBJ2-7; possible D gene TRBD2, 5 bases. From germline, CDR1 is SGHRS and CDR2 YFSETQ. Between the trimmed V and J ends, which lost 0 bases and 3 bases, there was a span of 10 bases. CDR3 length equals 14 residues. The CDR3 DNA reads TGCGCCAGCAGCTTGGATGGGAGCAACTACGAGCAGTACTTC. Translating it yields CASSLDGSNYEQYF.

The chain couples TRBV6-5 to TRBJ2-1; D is ambiguous. The germline gives CDR1 MNHEY, CDR2 SVGAGI. V lost 5 bases to trimming and J lost 9 bases, with 14 bases between them. The CDR3 loop spans 13 amino acids. For the CDR3, the DNA is TGTGCCAGCAGTCTGGGATCGCCTTCTGAGCAGTTCTTC. Residues: CASSLGSPSEQFF.

The chain uses TRBV12-3 or TRBV12-4 and TRBJ1-5; D is unresolved. This CDR3 comprises 13 residues. The V end was cut by 3 bases, the J end by 5 bases, with 8 bases between. The CDR3 reads CASSFEPYQPQHF. DNA of the CDR3: TGTGCCAGCAGTTTCGAGCCGTATCAGCCCCAGCATTTT.

This clone was seen a handful of times. This chain links TRBV29-1 with TRBJ1-5; tentative D call: TRBD1 (6 bases). V lost 5 bases and J lost 2, with 10 bases in between. This CDR3 has 13 amino acids. Germline V gives CDR1 SQVTM, CDR2 ANQGSEA. The CDR3 region is CSVRAGGNQPQHF. The CDR3 bases are TGCAGCGTTCGGGCAGGGGGCAATCAGCCCCAGCATTTT.

The rearrangement joins TRBV4-2 to TRBJ1-5; 8 bases align to TRBD1. The CDR3 sequence is 17 residues long. CDR1 is LGHNA and CDR2 is YNFKEQ in the germline V gene. V lost 0 bases, J lost 7 bases, and 11 bases stayed unmatched. DNA of the CDR3: TGTGCCAGCAGCCAAGACCCTACACAGGGGACAGGACAGCCCCAGCATTTT. It translates to CASSQDPTQGTGQPQHF.

Relative to its sample, this clone is medium-sized (0.01 to 0.1%). The rearrangement links TRBV21-1 to TRBJ2-1; the table's D call, TRBD1, was not checked against the DNA. TRBV21-1 is deemed a pseudogene. The CDR3 covers 14 residues. The DNA for the CDR3 is TGTGCCAACCCGGGACAGGGGAGTTGCAATGAGCAGTTCTTC. Translating gives CANPGQGSCNEQFF.

The chain joins TRBV5-5 to TRBJ1-3, with a possible D match to TRBD1 (6 bases). Germline CDR1 reads SGHKS; CDR2 reads YYEKEE (reference sequence). Trimming shortened V by 4 bases and J by 4 bases, and 18 bases separated the two germline ends. The CDR3 runs 16 residues. The CDR3 sequence: CASSPVGGLEGNTIYF. CDR3 bases: TGTGCCAGCAGCCCGGTAGGGGGGCTGGAGGGAAACACCATATATTTT.

The chain carries TRBV19 and TRBJ1-5; D remains unclear. The CDR3 runs 15 residues. CDR1 and CDR2 from the germline V gene are LNHDA and SQIVND (reference sequence). Trimming left V 3 bases short and J 5 bases short, with 14 bases between. CDR3 nucleotide sequence: TGTGCCAGTAGTATCGGAACATCAGGCTATCAGCCCCAGCATTTT. Translation: CASSIGTSGYQPQHF.

Here the CDR3 reads CASSFAGENYGYTF. DNA of the CDR3: TGTGCCAGCAGCTTTGCAGGGGAAAACTATGGCTACACCTTC. The J gene is TRBJ1-2, the V gene TRBV5-6; the D gene is possibly TRBD1 (6 bases). Trimming shortened V by 2 bases and J by 2 bases, and 10 bases separated the two germline ends. The CDR3 consists of 14 residues. The germline gives CDR1 SGHDT, CDR2 YYEEEE.

The chain links TRBV3-1 (or the pseudogene TRBV3-2) to TRBJ2-2; D call uncertain. The germline V and J ends were trimmed by 0 bases and 0 bases, with 8 bases remaining between them. This CDR3 region has 16 residues. Germline assignment: CDR1 LGHDT and CDR2 YNNKEL (reference sequence). The CDR3 sequence is CASSQDTTTNTGELFF. CDR3 nucleotide sequence: TGTGCCAGCAGCCAAGATACGACGACGAACACCGGGGAGCTGTTTTTT.

J is TRBJ2-2 and V is TRBV19; a possible D gene is TRBD1 (5 bases). The V gene lost 6 bases and the J gene lost 6 bases, with 17 bases spanning the gap. Germline-derived CDR1 and CDR2 are LNHDA and SQIVND (reference sequence). The CDR3 extends over 15 amino acids. CDR3 nucleotides: TGTGCCAGTAGGACAAGATCAGGGCCCGCCGGGGAGCTGTTTTTT. Amino acid sequence: CASRTRSGPAGELFF.

The chain has TRBV6-5 and TRBJ2-7, with TRBD1 matching over 7 bases. Germline trimming cut 6 bases from V and 3 bases from J; bases unmatched to any gene: 5. The germline V gene encodes CDR1 MNHEY and CDR2 SVGAGI. The CDR3 extends over 13 amino acids. This chain's CDR3 is CASRTGQSYEQYF. The DNA of the CDR3 is TGTGCCAGCAGAACGGGACAGAGCTACGAGCAGTACTTC.

The gene calls are TRBV3-1 (or the pseudogene TRBV3-2) and TRBJ1-4; 10 bases are shared with TRBD1. V was pared by 3 bases and J by 7 bases, with 2 bases of the junction left unmatched. Germline lookup yields CDR1 LGHDT and CDR2 YNNKEL (reference sequence). This CDR3 is built from 14 residues. DNA of the CDR3: TGTGCCAGCAGCCATCGGACAGGGGGTGAAAAACTGTTTTTT. Translated: CASSHRTGGEKLFF.

The V call is TRBV6-5, the J call TRBJ1-1; tentatively, D is TRBD1 (6 bases). From germline, CDR1 is MNHEY and CDR2 SVGAGI. V was cut by 7 bases and J by 7 bases, with 22 bases left in between. The CDR3 runs to 15 residues. CDR3 nucleotides: TGTGCCAGCAAAGAAGAAGGTATCAGGGGATTTGAAGCTTTCTTT. Protein sequence: CASKEEGIRGFEAFF.

V gene TRBV12-3 or TRBV12-4 combines with J gene TRBJ1-5; D ambiguous. The CDR3 consists of 12 residues. The V and J ends lost 6 bases and 9 bases respectively, with 12 bases between them. Here the CDR3 reads CASSPAVPPQHF. The CDR3 DNA is TGTGCCAGCAGCCCTGCGGTTCCGCCCCAGCATTTT.

V usage is TRBV24-1 and J usage is TRBJ2-1; TRBD1 might be the D (6 bases). CDR3 length equals 15 residues. Germline V gives CDR1 KGHDR, CDR2 SFDVKD. Trimming left V 2 bases short and J 3 bases short, with 10 bases between. The CDR3 here is CATSDWQGSYNEQFF. The CDR3 DNA follows: TGTGCCACCAGTGATTGGCAGGGGAGCTACAATGAGCAGTTCTTC.

The chain uses TRBV10-3 and TRBJ2-3, with 11 bases aligning to TRBD2. Per germline, CDR1 ENHRY and CDR2 SYGVKD. The CDR3 runs to 20 residues. V gave up 0 bases and J gave up 0 bases; unmatched junction bases: 11. CDR3 DNA: TGTGCCATCAGTGAGTCAACTAGCGGGGGCCACCGTGCTAGCACAGATACGCAGTATTTT. Translating gives CAISESTSGGHRASTDTQYF.

DNA of the CDR3: TGTGCCATCGAAACCCCGTTGAGAAACACTGAAGCTTTCTTT. Its translation: CAIETPLRNTEAFF. V and J are TRBV6-4 and TRBJ1-1; D unclear. V was pared by 10 bases and J by 2 bases, with 17 bases between. The CDR3 has 14 residues. Germline CDR1 reads MRHNA; CDR2 reads SNTAGT.

The V gene is TRBV12-3 or TRBV12-4, the J gene TRBJ1-3; unclear D gene. This CDR3 region has 11 residues. The V end was cut by 5 bases, the J end by 4 bases, with 3 bases between. CDR3 residues: CASSKGNTIYF. The CDR3, as DNA: TGTGCCAGCAGTAAAGGAAACACCATATATTTT.